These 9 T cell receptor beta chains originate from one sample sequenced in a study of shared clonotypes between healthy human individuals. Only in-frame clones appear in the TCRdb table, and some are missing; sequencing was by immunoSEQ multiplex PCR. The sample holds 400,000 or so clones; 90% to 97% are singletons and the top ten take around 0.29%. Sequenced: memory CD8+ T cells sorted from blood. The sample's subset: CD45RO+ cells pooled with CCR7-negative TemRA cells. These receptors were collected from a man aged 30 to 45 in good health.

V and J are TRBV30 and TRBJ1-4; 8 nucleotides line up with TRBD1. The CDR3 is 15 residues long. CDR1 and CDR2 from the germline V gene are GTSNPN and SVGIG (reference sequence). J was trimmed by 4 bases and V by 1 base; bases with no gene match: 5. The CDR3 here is CAWSARDRRNEKLFF. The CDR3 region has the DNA TGTGCCTGGAGTGCCCGGGACAGGCGTAATGAAAAACTGTTTTTT.

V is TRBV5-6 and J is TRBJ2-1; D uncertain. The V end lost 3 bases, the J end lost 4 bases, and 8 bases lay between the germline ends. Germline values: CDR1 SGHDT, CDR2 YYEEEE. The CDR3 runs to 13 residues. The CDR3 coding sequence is TGTGCCAGCAGCTCAGCGCCTTACAATGAGCAGTTCTTC. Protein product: CASSSAPYNEQFF.

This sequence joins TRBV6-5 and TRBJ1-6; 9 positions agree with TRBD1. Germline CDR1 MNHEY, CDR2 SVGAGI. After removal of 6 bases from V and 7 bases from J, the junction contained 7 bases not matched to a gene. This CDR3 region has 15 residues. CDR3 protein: CASRPGQGQNSPLHF. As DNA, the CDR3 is TGTGCCAGCAGGCCGGGACAGGGACAAAATTCACCCCTCCACTTT.

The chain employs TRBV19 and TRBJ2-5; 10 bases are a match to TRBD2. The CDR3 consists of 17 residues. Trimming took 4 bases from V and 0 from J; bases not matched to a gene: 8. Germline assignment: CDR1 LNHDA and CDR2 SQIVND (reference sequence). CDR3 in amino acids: CASSRASGSFYQETQYF. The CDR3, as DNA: TGTGCCAGTAGTAGGGCTAGCGGGAGTTTTTACCAAGAGACCCAGTACTTC.

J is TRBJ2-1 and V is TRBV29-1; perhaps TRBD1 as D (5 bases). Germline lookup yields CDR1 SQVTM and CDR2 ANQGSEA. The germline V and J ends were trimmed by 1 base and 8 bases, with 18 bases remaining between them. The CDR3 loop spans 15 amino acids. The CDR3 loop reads CSVEVTGALVDEQFF. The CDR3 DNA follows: TGCAGCGTTGAAGTTACTGGGGCCTTGGTTGATGAGCAGTTCTTC.

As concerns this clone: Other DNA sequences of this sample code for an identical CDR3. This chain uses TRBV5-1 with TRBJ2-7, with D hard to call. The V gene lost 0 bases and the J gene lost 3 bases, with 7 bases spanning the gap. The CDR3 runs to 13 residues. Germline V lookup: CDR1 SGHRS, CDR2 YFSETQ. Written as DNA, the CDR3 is TGCGCCAGCAGCTTGGACAGACTCTACGAGCAGTACTTC. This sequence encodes CASSLDRLYEQYF.

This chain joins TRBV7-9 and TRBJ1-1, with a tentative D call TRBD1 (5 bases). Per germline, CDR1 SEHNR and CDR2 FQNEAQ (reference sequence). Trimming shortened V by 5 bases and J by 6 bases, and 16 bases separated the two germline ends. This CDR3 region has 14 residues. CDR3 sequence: CASSDGHPKAEAFF. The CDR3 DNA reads TGTGCCAGCAGCGACGGACACCCGAAGGCTGAAGCTTTCTTT.

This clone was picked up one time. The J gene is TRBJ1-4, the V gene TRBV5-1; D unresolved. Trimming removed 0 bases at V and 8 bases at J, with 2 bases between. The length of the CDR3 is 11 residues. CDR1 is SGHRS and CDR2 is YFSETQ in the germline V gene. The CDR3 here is CASSLEEKLFF. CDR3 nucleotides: TGCGCCAGCAGCTTGGAAGAAAAACTGTTTTTT.

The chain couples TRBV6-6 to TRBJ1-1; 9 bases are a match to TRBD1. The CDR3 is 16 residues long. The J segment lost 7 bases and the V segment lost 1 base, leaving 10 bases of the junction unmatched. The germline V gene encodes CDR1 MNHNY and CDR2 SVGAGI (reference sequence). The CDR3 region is CASSYLHSGQGIEAFF. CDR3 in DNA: TGTGCCAGCAGTTACTTACACTCCGGACAGGGGATTGAAGCTTTCTTT.